A single T cell receptor beta chain is shown here with its context. Its matching antigen is unknown. Unique molecular identifiers featured in each of the TCR beta cDNA libraries. TCRdb called the PCR reads again in MiXCR, with one record for every CDR3 protein. The data hold about 820,000 distinct CDR3 sequences, with about 57% observed a single time. This sample is part of a study of post-analysis software for immune sequencing data. Overall study context: The disease courses spanned relapsing-remitting, secondary progressive and progressive-relapsing forms of multiple sclerosis. Findings and caveats of the study: The study found TRBV5-6, TRBV5-1 and TRBV20-1 among several TRBV segments more frequent in patients than controls. Under F measure analysis, samples from one preparation batch co-clustered strongly. Multiple sclerosis patients had significantly lower normalized Chao1 diversity than controls.

V lost 1 base to trimming and J lost 11 bases, with 21 bases between them. The CDR3 covers 15 residues. Germline CDR1 and CDR2: SGHRS and YFSETQ. Specimen: blood. The origin of this receptor is a girl between 10 and 17 years old with multiple sclerosis. The chain is built from TRBV5-1 and TRBJ2-5; D is unresolved. CDR3 loop: CASSLISPRSKEQYF. DNA of the CDR3: TGCGCCAGCAGCTTGATTTCCCCCCGATCTAAAGAGCAGTACTTC.